The next 9 T cell receptor beta chains were all read from a single sample in a study of shared T cell receptors in the human thymus. Libraries were prepared by immunoSEQ multiplex PCR; TCRdb keeps only in-frame clonotypes and omits some of them. The sample lists hundreds of thousands of clones, around 93% occurring once. The sample consisted of thymocytes. Receptor source: a human donor.

The V gene is TRBV6-4, the J gene TRBJ2-1; 8 bases align to TRBD2. The CDR3 has 14 amino acids. J was trimmed by 8 bases and V by 2 bases; bases with no gene match: 5. From germline, CDR1 is MRHNA and CDR2 SNTAGT. The DNA for the CDR3 is TGTGCCAGCAGTGACGGACGGGGGGGCGATGAGCAGTTCTTC. This sequence encodes CASSDGRGGDEQFF.

A remark on this clone: The same CDR3 arises from other DNA sequences in this sample as well. V and J are TRBV15 and TRBJ2-7; either TRBD1 or TRBD2 may supply D (5 bases each). The CDR3 consists of 14 residues. With 0 bases removed from V and 3 bases from J, the gap between germline ends came to 9 bases. The germline CDR1 and CDR2 sequences are LNHNV and YYDKDF (reference sequence). The DNA of the CDR3 is TGTGCCACCAGCAGAGATCGGGACCGCTACGAGCAGTACTTC. Protein sequence: CATSRDRDRYEQYF. Together with reference TRBV15 and TRBJ2-7, the CDR3 gives the full variable domain: DAMVIQNPRYQVTQFGKPVTLSCSQTLNHNVMYWYQQKSSQAPKLLFHYYDKDFNNEADTPDNFQSRRPNTSFCFLDIRSPGLGDTAMYLCATSRDRDRYEQYFGPGTRLTVT.

CDR3 protein: CASSFRASGRTYEQYF. CDR3 nucleotides: TGTGCCAGCAGCTTCCGGGCTAGCGGGAGAACCTACGAGCAGTACTTC. The chain recombines TRBV7-2 with TRBJ2-7, with 10 bases aligning to TRBD2. CDR3 size: 16 residues. CDR1 and CDR2 from the germline V gene are SGHTA and FQGNSA. Trimming removed 3 bases from V and 2 bases from J; junction bases left unmatched: 7.

This clone was detected only once. This rearrangement joins TRBV9 to TRBJ2-5, with D possibly being TRBD2 (6 bases). CDR1 and CDR2 from the germline V gene are SGDLS and YYNGEE. The CDR3 covers 16 residues. V was pared by 0 bases and J by 5 bases, with 17 bases between. CDR3 in amino acids: CASSVAGGGVGETQYF. CDR3 sequence (DNA): TGTGCCAGCAGCGTAGCCGGGGGAGGTGTTGGGGAGACCCAGTACTTC.

V is TRBV11-3 and J is TRBJ2-3; 9 nucleotides match TRBD2. With 5 bases clipped from V and 6 bases from J, the junction kept 9 bases outside the gene matches. The CDR3 is 15 residues long. The germline CDR1 and CDR2 sequences are SGHNT and YENEEA. This CDR3 reads CASSNSGRGADTQYF. For the CDR3, the DNA is TGTGCCAGCAGCAATAGCGGGAGAGGCGCCGATACGCAGTATTTT.

A single count supports this clone. This chain links TRBV25-1 with TRBJ2-7, with TRBD2 identical over 12 bases. CDR1 and CDR2 from the germline V gene are MGHDK and SYGVNS. The length of the CDR3 is 16 residues. Losses at the gene ends were 8 bases for V and 2 bases for J; bases not matched to a gene: 10. CDR3 coding DNA: TGTGCCAGCTCTCCGGGACTAGCGGGTGGTACCTACGAGCAGTACTTC. Protein product: CASSPGLAGGTYEQYF.

The chain employs TRBV6-4 and TRBJ1-2; D not resolved. Germline CDR1 and CDR2: MRHNA and SNTAGT. The CDR3 covers 14 residues. The V end lost 6 bases, the J end lost 0 bases, and 11 bases lay between the germline ends. Here the CDR3 DNA reads TGTGCCAGCAGGCAGGACGGGACTAACTATGGCTACACCTTC. As protein: CASRQDGTNYGYTF.

J is TRBJ2-3 and V is TRBV4-1; 7 bases match TRBD2. This CDR3 comprises 15 residues. The germline V gene encodes CDR1 MGHRA and CDR2 YSYEKL. J lost 6 bases, V lost 3 bases, and 9 bases had no gene match. CDR3 sequence (DNA): TGCGCCAGCAGCCATCACGGTCGGGGGGAGGATACGCAGTATTTT. This translates into CASSHHGRGEDTQYF.

This rearrangement joins TRBV28 to TRBJ1-2; 9 nucleotides align to TRBD1. V was pared by 6 bases and J by 6 bases, with 5 bases of the junction left unmatched. Germline CDR1 is MDHEN and CDR2 is SYDVKM. This CDR3 spans 13 amino acids. The chain's CDR3 is CASSPDRGDGYTF. In DNA form, the CDR3 reads TGTGCCAGCAGCCCCGACAGGGGGGATGGCTACACCTTC.